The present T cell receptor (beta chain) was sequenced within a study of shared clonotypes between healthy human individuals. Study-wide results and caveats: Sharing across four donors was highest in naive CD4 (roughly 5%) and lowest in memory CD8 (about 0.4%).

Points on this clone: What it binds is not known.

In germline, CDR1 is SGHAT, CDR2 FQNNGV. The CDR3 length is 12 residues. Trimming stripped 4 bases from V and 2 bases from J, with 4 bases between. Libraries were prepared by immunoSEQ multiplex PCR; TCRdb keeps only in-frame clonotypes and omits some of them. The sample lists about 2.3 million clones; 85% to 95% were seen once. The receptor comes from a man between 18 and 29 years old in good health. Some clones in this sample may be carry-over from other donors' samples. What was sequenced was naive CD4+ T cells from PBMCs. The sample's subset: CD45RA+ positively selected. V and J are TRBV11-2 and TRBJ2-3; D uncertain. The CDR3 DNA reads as TGTGCCAGCAGCTGGAACACAGATACGCAGTATTTT. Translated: CASSWNTDTQYF.